Presented here are 12 T cell receptor beta chains from one specimen sequenced in a study of blood T cell repertoires in COVID-19. Some clones are missing from TCRdb's copy, which holds only in-frame ones; the method was immunoSEQ multiplex PCR. This table holds some 200,000 clones, 70% to 90% found once. Sequencing was done on a sample of peripheral blood. The receptors were gathered from a man older than 75 with acute or convalescent COVID-19.

The chain recombines TRBV14 with TRBJ2-7; tentatively, D is TRBD2 (5 bases). The germline V gene has CDR1 SGHDN and CDR2 FVKESK. The CDR3 consists of 16 residues. With 0 bases removed from V and 4 bases from J, the gap between germline ends came to 16 bases. The CDR3 reads CASSQDRGRGRYEQYF. Here the CDR3 DNA reads TGTGCCAGCAGCCAAGACCGGGGTCGCGGTCGATACGAGCAGTACTTC.

For this clone: Other nucleotide sequences in the sample specify the same CDR3. The chain has TRBV6-5 and TRBJ1-2; 8 positions match TRBD1. This CDR3 has 14 amino acids. Per germline, CDR1 MNHEY and CDR2 SVGAGI. J was trimmed by 8 bases and V by 2 bases; bases with no gene match: 7. The DNA of the CDR3 is TGTGCCAGCAGTTACGGGCAGGGGGCAAGCGGCTACACCTTC. Amino acids: CASSYGQGASGYTF.

The genes are TRBV12-1 and TRBJ2-1; TRBD1, the table's D call, was not compared with the DNA. TRBV12-1 represents a pseudogene. The length of the CDR3 is 11 residues. CDR3 in DNA: TGTGCCAGCAGCTCCAGAAATGAGCAGTTCTTC. It translates to CASSSRNEQFF.

The J gene is TRBJ2-7, the V gene TRBV6-8; the D gene is possibly TRBD1 (5 bases). This CDR3 region has 15 residues. Trimming removed 2 bases from V and 2 bases from J, with 13 bases in between. Germline V gene lookup returns CDR1 MNHGY and CDR2 SAAAGT. The CDR3 spells CASSYIRQYAYEQYV. CDR3 nucleotide sequence: TGTGCCAGCAGTTACATACGACAGTATGCCTACGAGCAGTACGTC.

This chain connects TRBV5-1 to TRBJ2-7; the D is unclear. Per the germline V gene, CDR1 is SGHRS and CDR2 is YFSETQ. V was pared by 4 bases and J by 1 base, with 3 bases between. CDR3 length equals 11 residues. The CDR3 region is CASSASYEQYF. The CDR3, as DNA: TGCGCCAGCAGCGCGTCCTACGAGCAGTACTTC.

This chain joins TRBV5-1 and TRBJ2-1; TRBD2 might be the D (5 bases). V was clipped by 0 bases and J by 9 bases, with 16 bases between them. The CDR3 spans 15 residues. The germline V gene encodes CDR1 SGHRS and CDR2 YFSETQ. CDR3 coding DNA: TGCGCCAGCAGCTTGGCCCCTAGCTCCGAGGGTGAGCAGTTCTTC. Translation gives CASSLAPSSEGEQFF.

V and J are TRBV7-2 and TRBJ1-2, with D unclear. The CDR3 consists of 15 residues. The V gene lost 5 bases and the J gene lost 1 base, with 14 bases spanning the gap. The germline gives CDR1 SGHTA, CDR2 FQGNSA. The CDR3 nucleotides read TGTGCCAGCAGCCAAAGTTTGACGGGTAACTATGGCTACACCTTC. It codes for CASSQSLTGNYGYTF.

The table lists this clone with a count of one. The gene calls are TRBV24-1 and TRBJ2-1; TRBD2 matches at 10 bases. J lost 6 bases, V lost 7 bases, and 5 bases had no gene match. The CDR3 has 14 amino acids. Germline CDR1 and CDR2: KGHDR and SFDVKD. This CDR3 reads CATSGTSGVNEQFF. The CDR3, as DNA: TGTGCCACCAGCGGCACTAGCGGGGTCAATGAGCAGTTCTTC.

V gene TRBV5-4 combines with J gene TRBJ2-6; a possible D gene is TRBD2 (6 bases). Germline V CDR1 and CDR2: SGHNT, YYREEE (reference sequence). Trimming stripped 3 bases from V and 3 bases from J, with 19 bases between. The CDR3 contains 18 residues. CDR3 loop: CASSSRGRGFGGANVLTF. CDR3 DNA sequence: TGTGCCAGCAGCTCGCGCGGGCGGGGCTTCGGTGGGGCCAACGTCCTGACTTTC.

The chain uses TRBV7-2 and TRBJ2-1; TRBD2 agrees at 9 bases. The length of the CDR3 is 15 residues. V lost 8 bases and J lost 6; bases outside the gene matches: 11. Germline lookup yields CDR1 SGHTA and CDR2 FQGNSA. The CDR3 DNA is TGTGCCAGCTCCCAGGCGGCTAGCGGGGCCAATGAGCAGTTCTTC. It specifies CASSQAASGANEQFF.

This clone was recorded a few times. The gene calls are TRBV20-1 and TRBJ2-7; TRBD1 aligns across 7 bases. Germline loops: CDR1 DFQATT, CDR2 SNEGSKA (reference sequence). V was clipped by 3 bases and J by 1 base; unmatched bases: 6. This CDR3 has 14 amino acids. For the CDR3, the DNA is TGCAGTGCTAGTCCCAGGGGGTTTTCCTACGAGCAGTACTTC. Translating it yields CSASPRGFSYEQYF.

The chain links TRBV27 to TRBJ2-2; TRBD2 might be the D (5 bases). V lost 8 bases and J lost 4, with 17 bases in between. The germline V gene encodes CDR1 MNHEY and CDR2 SMNVEV (reference sequence). The CDR3 runs 15 residues. Here the CDR3 DNA reads TGTGCCAGCCGACATCTTGGGAGCGGCACCGGGGAGCTGTTTTTT. Encoded protein: CASRHLGSGTGELFF.